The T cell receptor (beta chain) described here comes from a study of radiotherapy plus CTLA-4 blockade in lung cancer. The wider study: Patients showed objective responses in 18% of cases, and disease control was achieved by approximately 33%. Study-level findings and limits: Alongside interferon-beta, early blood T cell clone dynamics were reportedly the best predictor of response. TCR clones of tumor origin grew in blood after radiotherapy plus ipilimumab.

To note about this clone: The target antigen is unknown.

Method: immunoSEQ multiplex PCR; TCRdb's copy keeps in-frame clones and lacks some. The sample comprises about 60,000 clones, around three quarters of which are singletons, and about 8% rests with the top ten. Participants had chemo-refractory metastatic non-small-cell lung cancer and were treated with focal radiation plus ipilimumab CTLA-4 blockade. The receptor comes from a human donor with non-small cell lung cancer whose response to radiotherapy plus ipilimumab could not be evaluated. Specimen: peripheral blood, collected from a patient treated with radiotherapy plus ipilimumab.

CDR3 sequence (DNA): TGCGCCAGCAGCTCGCAGACTAGCGGGGGCGATAGCACAGATACGCAGTATTTT. It translates to CASSSQTSGGDSTDTQYF. The V call is TRBV5-1, the J call TRBJ2-3, with TRBD2 matching 12 bases. V lost 3 bases to trimming and J lost 0 bases; unmatched junction nucleotides: 8. Germline V CDR1 and CDR2: SGHRS, YFSETQ. The length of the CDR3 is 18 residues.